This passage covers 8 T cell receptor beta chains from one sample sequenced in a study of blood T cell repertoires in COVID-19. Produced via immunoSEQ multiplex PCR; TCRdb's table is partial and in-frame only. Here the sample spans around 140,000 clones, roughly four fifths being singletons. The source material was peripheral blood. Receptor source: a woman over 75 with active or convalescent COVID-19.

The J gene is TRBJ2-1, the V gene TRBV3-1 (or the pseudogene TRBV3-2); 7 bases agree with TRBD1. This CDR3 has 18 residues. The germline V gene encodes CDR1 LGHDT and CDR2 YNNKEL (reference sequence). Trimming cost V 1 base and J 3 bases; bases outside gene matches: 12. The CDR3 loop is CASSQGTARTGDYNEQFF. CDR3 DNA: TGTGCCAGCAGCCAAGGCACCGCGAGGACAGGAGACTACAATGAGCAGTTCTTC.

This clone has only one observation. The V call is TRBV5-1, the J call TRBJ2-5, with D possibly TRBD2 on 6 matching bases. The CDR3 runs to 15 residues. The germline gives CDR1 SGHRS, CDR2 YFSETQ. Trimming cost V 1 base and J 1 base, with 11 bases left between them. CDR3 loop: CASSLKETSQETQYF. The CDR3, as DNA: TGCGCCAGCAGCTTGAAGGAGACTAGCCAAGAGACCCAGTACTTC.

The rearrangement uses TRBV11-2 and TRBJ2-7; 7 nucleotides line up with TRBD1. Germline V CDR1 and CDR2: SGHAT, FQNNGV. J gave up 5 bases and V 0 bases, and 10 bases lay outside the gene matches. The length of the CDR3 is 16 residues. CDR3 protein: CASSLDLVQGHHEQYF. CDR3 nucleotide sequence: TGTGCCAGCAGCTTAGATCTTGTACAGGGGCACCACGAGCAGTACTTC.

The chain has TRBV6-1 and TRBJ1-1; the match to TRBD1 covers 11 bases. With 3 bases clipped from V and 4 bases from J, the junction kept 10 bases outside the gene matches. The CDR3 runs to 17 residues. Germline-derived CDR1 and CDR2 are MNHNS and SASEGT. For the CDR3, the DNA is TGTGCCAGCAGTGACCCCGGACAGGGGGCGCGGGGCACTGAAGCTTTCTTT. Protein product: CASSDPGQGARGTEAFF.

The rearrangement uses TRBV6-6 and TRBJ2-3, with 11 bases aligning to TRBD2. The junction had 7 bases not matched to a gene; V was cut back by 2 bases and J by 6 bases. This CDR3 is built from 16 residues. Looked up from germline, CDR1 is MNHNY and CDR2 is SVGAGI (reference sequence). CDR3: CASSYGLAGGRDTQYF. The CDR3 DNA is TGTGCCAGCAGTTACGGGCTAGCGGGGGGTCGGGATACGCAGTATTTT.

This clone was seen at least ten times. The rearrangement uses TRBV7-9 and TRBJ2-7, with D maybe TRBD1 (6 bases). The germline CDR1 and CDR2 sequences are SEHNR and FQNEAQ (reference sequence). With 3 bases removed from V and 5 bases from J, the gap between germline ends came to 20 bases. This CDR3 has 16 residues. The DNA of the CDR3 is TGTGCCAGCAGCTTGGTGGGGCAGGGGCTTTCCGACGAGCAGTACTTC. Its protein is CASSLVGQGLSDEQYF.

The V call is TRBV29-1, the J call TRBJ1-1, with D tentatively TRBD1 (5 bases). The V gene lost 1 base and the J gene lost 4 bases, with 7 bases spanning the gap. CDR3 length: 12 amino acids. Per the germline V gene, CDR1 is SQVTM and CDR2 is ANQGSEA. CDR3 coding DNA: TGCAGCGTTGAAGGGGGCATCACTGAAGCTTTCTTT. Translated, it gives CSVEGGITEAFF. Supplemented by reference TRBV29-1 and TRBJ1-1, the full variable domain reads SAVISQKPSRDICQRGTSLTIQCQVDSQVTMMFWYRQQPGQSLTLIATANQGSEATYESGFVIDKFPISRPNLTFSTLTVSNMSPEDSSIYLCSVEGGITEAFFGQGTRLTVV.

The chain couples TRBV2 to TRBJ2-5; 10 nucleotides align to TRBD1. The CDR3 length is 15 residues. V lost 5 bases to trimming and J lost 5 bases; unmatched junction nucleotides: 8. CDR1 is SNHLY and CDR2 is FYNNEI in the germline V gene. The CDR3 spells CASSYRTGGGETQYF. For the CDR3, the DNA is TGTGCCAGCAGTTATAGGACAGGGGGAGGCGAGACCCAGTACTTC.